This T cell receptor beta chain was captured in a study of cytomegalovirus exposure and HLA in healthy donors. CDR3 length: 16 residues. V lost 1 base, J lost 12 bases, and 15 bases stayed unmatched. Germline loops: CDR1 LGHNA, CDR2 YNFKEQ. 60 Vbeta and 13 Jbeta primers were used in PCR. Generated by immunoSEQ multiplex PCR, the TCRdb table keeps only in-frame clones and is missing some. Of 90,000 to 140,000 clones listed, about three quarters are singletons. This TCR came from a woman aged 40 to 55 in good health and CMV-seropositive. This chain uses TRBV4-2 with TRBJ2-1, with 7 bases aligning to TRBD2. The sample consisted of PBMCs. In nucleotides, the CDR3 is TGTGCCAGCAGCCAAGGACTAGCCACTTCCCTCGTGGCGCAGTTCTTC. It is translated as CASSQGLATSLVAQFF.